This entry concerns a single TCR beta chain. Only in-frame clones appear in the TCRdb table, and some are missing; sequencing was by immunoSEQ multiplex PCR. This sample has over 20,000 clones, with approximately 90% found just once. The sample belongs to a study of PD-1 blockade in classical Hodgkin lymphoma. This sample's time point: newly diagnosed, previously untreated cHL patient sample. Through magnetic negative selection, CD8+ T cells were separated from PBMCs that had been thawed. The clonotype originates from a human donor with classical Hodgkin lymphoma. Material: CD8+ T cells from blood.

The CDR3 DNA reads as TGCAGCGCGCTAGGGGGGGGGCTCGAGACCCAGTACTTC. Translation: CSALGGGLETQYF. This chain links TRBV29-1 with TRBJ2-5; D perhaps matches TRBD2 (7 bases). The ends were cut back, 7 bases at V and 5 bases at J, with 17 bases in the middle. Germline lookup yields CDR1 SQVTM and CDR2 ANQGSEA. CDR3 length: 13 residues.